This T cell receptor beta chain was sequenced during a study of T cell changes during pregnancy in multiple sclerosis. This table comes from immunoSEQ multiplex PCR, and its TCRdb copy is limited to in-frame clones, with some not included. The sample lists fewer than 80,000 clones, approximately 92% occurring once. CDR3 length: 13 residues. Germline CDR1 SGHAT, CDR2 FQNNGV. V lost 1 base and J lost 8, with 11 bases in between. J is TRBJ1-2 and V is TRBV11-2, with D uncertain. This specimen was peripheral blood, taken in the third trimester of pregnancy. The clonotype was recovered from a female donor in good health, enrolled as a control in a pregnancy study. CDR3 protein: CASSLARGGGYTF. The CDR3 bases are TGTGCCAGCAGCTTAGCCCGGGGTGGCGGCTACACCTTC.